This TCR beta chain was observed in a study of T cell clonality in common variable immunodeficiency. Concerning this clone: From the germline J gene comes the end of the CDR3, since the read stops 3 residues before it.

Here immunoSEQ multiplex PCR was the method, and the copy in TCRdb shows in-frame clones only, minus some. Singletons are absent from the sample, which has about 44,000 clones. There are 14 residues in the CDR3. V lost 1 base, J lost 4 bases, and 10 bases lay in between. Germline V gene data show CDR1 as SEHNR and CDR2 as FQNEAQ (reference sequence). The sequence was obtained from a person between 18 and 70 years old in good health. Sequenced material: peripheral blood mononuclear cells. The rearrangement uses TRBV7-9 and TRBJ1-2; tentatively, D is TRBD1 (6 bases). The sequenced part of the CDR3 DNA is TGTGCCAGCAGCTTAGGCGGGACAACCTATGGC. This gives the protein CASSLGGTTYG. The full CDR3 protein is CASSLGGTTYGYTF. Supplemented by reference TRBV7-9 and TRBJ1-2, the full variable domain reads DTGVSQNPRHKITKRGQNVTFRCDPISEHNRLYWYRQTLGQGPEFLTYFQNEAQLEKSRLLSDRFSAERPKGSFSTLEIQRTEQGDSAMYLCASSLGGTTYGYTFGSGTRLTVV.